The entry that follows covers one T cell receptor (beta chain) sequence. What it recognizes is unknown. The sample originates from a study of T cells expressing NK-cell markers. TCR beta cDNA was generated via 5'RACE template switching incorporating UMIs. TCRdb reprocessed the 5' RACE reads, with one entry per CDR3 protein and no DNA. This sample contains about 380,000 distinct CDR3 sequences. Study-wide results and caveats: Among CD8+ T cells from six donors, dominant NKG2C+ clonotypes accounted for about 1.0-7.0%. Expanded NKG2C+ T cell clones had unclear HCMV specificity.

Germline-derived CDR1 and CDR2 are KGHSH and LQKENI. There are 15 residues in the CDR3. Sequencing was done on a sample of blood T cells: a sorted CD56 or NKG2C T cell subset, CD4+ or CD8+ T cells, or bulk PBMC T cells (not recorded which). The chain carries TRBV18 and TRBJ1-1. The sequence came from a man aged 18 to 70 in good health. CDR3 amino acids: CASSREEVANTEAFF.